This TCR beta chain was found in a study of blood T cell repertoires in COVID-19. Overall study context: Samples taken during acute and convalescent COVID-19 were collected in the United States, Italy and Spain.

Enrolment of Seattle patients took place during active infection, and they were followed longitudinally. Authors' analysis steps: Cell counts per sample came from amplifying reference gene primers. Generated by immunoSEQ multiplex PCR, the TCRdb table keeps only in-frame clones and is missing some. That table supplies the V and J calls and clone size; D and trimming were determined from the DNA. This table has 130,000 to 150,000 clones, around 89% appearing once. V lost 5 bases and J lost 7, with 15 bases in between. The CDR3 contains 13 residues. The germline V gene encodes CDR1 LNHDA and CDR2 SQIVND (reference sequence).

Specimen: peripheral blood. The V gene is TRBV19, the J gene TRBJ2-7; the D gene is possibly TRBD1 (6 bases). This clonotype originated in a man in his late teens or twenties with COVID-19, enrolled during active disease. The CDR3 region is CASSSAARGEQYF. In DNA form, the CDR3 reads TGTGCCAGTAGTTCCGCGGCCAGGGGAGAGCAGTACTTC. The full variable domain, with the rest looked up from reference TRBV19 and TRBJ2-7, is DGGITQSPKYLFRKEGQNVTLSCEQNLNHDAMYWYRQDPGQGLRLIYYSQIVNDFQKGDIAEGYSVSREKKESFPLTVTSAQKNPTAFYLCASSSAARGEQYFGPGTRLTVT.